These 14 T cell receptor beta chains share one sample of origin, sequenced in a study. TCRdb used MiXCR to reprocess the reads, holding one entry per CDR3 protein. The table lists roughly 3,800 distinct CDR3 sequences, 10% to 13% of them singletons, with 10% to 15% in the top ten. Material for sequencing was CD4+ T cells from synovial fluid. Receptors were obtained from a human donor with rheumatoid arthritis.

In the case of this clonotype: In this CDR3 the conserved last residue, phenylalanine or tryptophan, is missing, so a read error is likely. The DNA is left out, because the CDR3 cannot be placed on it with certainty; the CDR3 is given as TCRdb lists it. V gene TRBV5-1 combines with J gene TRBJ2-1; whether TRBD1, the table's D call, matches the DNA was not checked. Per the germline V gene, CDR1 is SGHRS and CDR2 is YFSETQ. The CDR3 adds up to 16 amino acids, both ends counted. CDR3: CASRLAAEGDDKEQGG.

By sample share, this clonotype is medium-sized. This rearrangement joins TRBV5-6 to TRBJ2-1, with TRBD1 identical over 7 bases. Trimming at V came to 1 base and at J to 7 bases, leaving 5 bases not matched to a gene. The germline CDR1 and CDR2 sequences are SGHDT and YYEEEE. This CDR3 has 14 amino acids. The CDR3 bases are TGTGCCAGCAGCTTGACAGGGGACGTGAATGAGCAGTTCTTC. It translates to CASSLTGDVNEQFF.

In this sample, this clonotype turned up many times. The chain couples TRBV7-2 to TRBJ2-1; possible D gene TRBD2, 5 bases. Germline V gene sequence: CDR1 SGHTA, CDR2 FQGNSA. This CDR3 is built from 14 residues. The germline V and J ends were trimmed by 2 bases and 7 bases, with 12 bases remaining between them. CDR3 sequence: CASSLSRGSNEQFF. DNA for the CDR3: TGTGCCAGCAGCTTAAGTAGAGGGTCGAATGAGCAGTTCTTC.

This clonotype was counted many times. This chain uses TRBV5-1 with TRBJ1-6; D may be TRBD1 (6 bases). Looked up from germline, CDR1 is SGHRS and CDR2 is YFSETQ. V was trimmed by 0 bases and J by 7 bases, leaving 8 bases between them. The length of the CDR3 is 14 residues. CDR3 in DNA: TGCGCCAGCAGCTTGGCACAGGGAAATTCACCCCTCCACTTT. Translated, it gives CASSLAQGNSPLHF.

This clonotype is labeled medium-sized. The chain links TRBV13 to TRBJ2-1, with D unclear. The germline gives CDR1 PRHDT, CDR2 FYEKMQ (reference sequence). The CDR3 covers 17 residues. Between the trimmed V and J ends, which lost 4 bases and 4 bases, there was a span of 20 bases. CDR3 amino acids: CASSSLEDPRLYNEQFF. As DNA, the CDR3 is TGTGCCAGCAGCTCCCTAGAGGACCCACGATTGTACAATGAGCAGTTCTTC.

This clonotype was recorded many times. Here the CDR3 DNA reads TGTGCCAGCAGCTACGGGGGAATTCTCTACAATGAGCAGTTCTTC. It specifies CASSYGGILYNEQFF. The V gene is TRBV7-9, the J gene TRBJ2-1; D is perhaps TRBD2 (6 bases). Germline V gene lookup returns CDR1 SEHNR and CDR2 FQNEAQ (reference sequence). Trimming removed 4 bases at V and 3 bases at J, with 13 bases between. This CDR3 has 15 residues.

At least ten counts were recorded for this clonotype. This chain uses TRBV28 with TRBJ1-5; unclear D gene. Germline CDR1 is MDHEN and CDR2 is SYDVKM. The V end lost 6 bases, the J end lost 6 bases, and 9 bases lay between the germline ends. This CDR3 is 12 amino acids long. CDR3 DNA: TGTGCCAGCAGGGCGCCCAGTCAGCCCCAGCATTTT. Translation: CASRAPSQPQHF. The variable domain in full, with the rest retrieved from reference TRBV28 and TRBJ1-5, is DVKVTQSSRYLVKRTGEKVFLECVQDMDHENMFWYRQDPGLGLRLIYFSYDVKMKEKGDIPEGYSVSREKKERFSLILESASTNQTSMYLCASRAPSQPQHFGDGTRLSIL.

This clonotype qualifies as medium-sized. The rearrangement links TRBV20-1 to TRBJ2-3, with 9 bases that match TRBD2. This CDR3 is built from 17 residues. Germline V gives CDR1 DFQATT, CDR2 SNEGSKA (reference sequence). The junction had 13 bases not matched to a gene; V was cut back by 6 bases and J by 0 bases. The CDR3 DNA follows: TGCAGTGCAAAGAGTGGAGCGGGAGGCCCTAGCACAGATACGCAGTATTTT. Its translation is CSAKSGAGGPSTDTQYF.

This clonotype occurred many times. The CDR3 is CASSLFYTQYF. The CDR3 DNA reads TGTGCCAGCAGCTTATTTTATACGCAGTATTTT. The rearrangement uses TRBV7-2 and TRBJ2-3, with D uncertain. This CDR3 has 11 residues. V was trimmed by 2 bases and J by 7 bases, leaving 4 bases between them. Germline assignment: CDR1 SGHTA and CDR2 FQGNSA. Supplemented by reference TRBV7-2 and TRBJ2-3, the full variable domain reads GAGVSQSPSNKVTEKGKDVELRCDPISGHTALYWYRQSLGQGLEFLIYFQGNSAPDKSGLPSDRFSAERTGGSVSTLTIQRTQQEDSAVYLCASSLFYTQYFGPGTRLTVL.

There are many counts of this clonotype. The gene calls are TRBV5-1 and TRBJ2-2, with 8 bases aligning to TRBD1. CDR1 is SGHRS and CDR2 is YFSETQ in the germline V gene. The junction had 3 bases not matched to a gene; V was cut back by 0 bases and J by 5 bases. The CDR3 sequence is 15 residues long. The DNA of the CDR3 is TGCGCCAGCAGCTTGGTCCAGGGGGCTACCGGGGAGCTGTTTTTT. This translates into CASSLVQGATGELFF.

Judged by abundance, this clonotype is medium-sized. This rearrangement joins TRBV29-1 to TRBJ2-7; D remains unclear. From germline, CDR1 is SQVTM and CDR2 ANQGSEA. Trimming removed 7 bases from V and 4 bases from J, with 11 bases in between. This CDR3 is 11 amino acids long. The CDR3 region has the DNA TGCAGCGGTAAGGGTGTATACGAGCAGTACTTC. Its translation is CSGKGVYEQYF.

This clonotype counts as large (0.1 to 1%). The chain combines TRBV5-4 with TRBJ2-2, with a tentative D call TRBD1 (5 bases). This CDR3 spans 16 amino acids. Germline values: CDR1 SGHNT, CDR2 YYREEE (reference sequence). The ends were cut back, 7 bases at V and 4 bases at J, with 20 bases in the middle. The CDR3 loop reads CASFLTQGVGTGELFF. For the CDR3, the DNA is TGTGCCAGCTTCTTGACTCAAGGGGTTGGCACCGGGGAGCTGTTTTTT.

By sample share, this clonotype is medium-sized (0.01 to 0.1%). The chain carries TRBV25-1 and TRBJ1-1, with 7 bases identical to TRBD1. CDR1 and CDR2 from the germline V gene are MGHDK and SYGVNS. V lost 3 bases and J lost 1; bases outside the gene matches: 5. CDR3 size: 15 residues. This CDR3 is CASSEEGQANTEAFF. The CDR3 DNA reads TGTGCCAGCAGTGAGGAAGGACAGGCGAACACTGAAGCTTTCTTT.

This clonotype was seen repeatedly, ten times or more. The V and J genes are TRBV10-3 and TRBJ2-5; TRBD2 is a possible D gene (6 bases). The V gene lost 8 bases and the J gene lost 2 bases, with 9 bases spanning the gap. Germline V gives CDR1 ENHRY, CDR2 SYGVKD. CDR3 length: 12 residues. The CDR3 DNA follows: TGTGCCATCGGAGGGAGGCAAGAGACCCAGTACTTC. This codes for CAIGGRQETQYF.